Here is one T cell receptor (beta chain) with its context. This CDR3 is built from 15 residues. Germline CDR1 reads DFQATT; CDR2 reads SNEGSKA (reference sequence). V was cut by 0 bases and J by 5 bases, with 15 bases left in between. CDR3-region Arm-PCR and iRepertoire HTBI primers produced the TCR beta libraries. In the source study's methods: Throughout the samples, researchers identified about 62 TRBV and approximately 13 TRBJ segments. Each CDR3 protein gets one entry after TCRdb re-called the multiplex PCR reads with MiXCR. Clone size and V and J calls follow TCRdb, not the original study. The repertoire holds hundreds of thousands of distinct CDR3 sequences, with roughly 15% as singletons. This specimen comes from a study of regulatory T cells in long-lasting Graves disease. The time point denotes: newly diagnosed GD, antithyroid drugs for less than 3 months. From PBMCs, RNA was extracted and then used to make the TCR library.

In addition, the sample was reused for a study of T cells in Graves' hyperthyroidism and ophthalmopathy.

Sequenced material: peripheral blood mononuclear cells (PBMCs), taken at new diagnosis, from a patient treated with antithyroid drugs. V usage is TRBV20-1 and J usage is TRBJ2-3; no firm D call. The TCR sequence derives from a woman in her 30s with Graves disease. This chain's CDR3 is CSARDTRFFLDTQYF. Written as DNA, the CDR3 is TGCAGTGCTAGAGATACCAGATTTTTTCTAGATACGCAGTATTTT.